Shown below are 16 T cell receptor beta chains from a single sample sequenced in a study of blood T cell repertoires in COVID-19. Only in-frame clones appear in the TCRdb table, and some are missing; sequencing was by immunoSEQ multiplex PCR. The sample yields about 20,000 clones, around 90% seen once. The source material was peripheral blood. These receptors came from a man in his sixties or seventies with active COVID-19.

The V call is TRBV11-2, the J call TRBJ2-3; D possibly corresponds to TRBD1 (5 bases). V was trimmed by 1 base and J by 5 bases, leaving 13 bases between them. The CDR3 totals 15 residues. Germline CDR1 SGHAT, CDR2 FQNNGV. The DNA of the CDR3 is TGTGCCAGCAGCTTAGCGACTTCCAGGGTAGATACGCAGTATTTT. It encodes CASSLATSRVDTQYF.

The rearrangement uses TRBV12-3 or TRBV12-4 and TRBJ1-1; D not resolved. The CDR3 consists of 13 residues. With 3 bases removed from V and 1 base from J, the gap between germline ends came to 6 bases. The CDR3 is CASSLAPNTEAFF. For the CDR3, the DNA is TGTGCCAGCAGTTTGGCTCCGAACACTGAAGCTTTCTTT.

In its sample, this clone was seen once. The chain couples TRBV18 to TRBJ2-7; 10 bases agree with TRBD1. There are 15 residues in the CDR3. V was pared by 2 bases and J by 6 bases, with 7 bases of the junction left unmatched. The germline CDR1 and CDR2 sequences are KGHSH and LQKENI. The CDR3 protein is CASSPAPGQGSEQYF. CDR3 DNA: TGTGCCAGCTCACCAGCACCGGGACAGGGGTCCGAGCAGTACTTC.

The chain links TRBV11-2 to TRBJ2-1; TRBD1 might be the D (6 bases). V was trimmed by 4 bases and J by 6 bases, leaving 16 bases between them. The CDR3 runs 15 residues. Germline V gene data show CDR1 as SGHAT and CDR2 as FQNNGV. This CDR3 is CASSSDGTYVNEQFF. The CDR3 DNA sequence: TGTGCCAGCAGCTCCGACGGGACATATGTCAATGAGCAGTTCTTC.

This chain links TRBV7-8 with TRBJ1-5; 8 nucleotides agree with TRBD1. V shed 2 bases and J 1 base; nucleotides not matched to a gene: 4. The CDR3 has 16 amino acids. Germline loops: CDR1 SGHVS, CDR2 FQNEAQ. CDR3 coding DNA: TGTGCCAGCAGCTTATATACAGGGGGAAGCAATCAGCCCCAGCATTTT. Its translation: CASSLYTGGSNQPQHF.

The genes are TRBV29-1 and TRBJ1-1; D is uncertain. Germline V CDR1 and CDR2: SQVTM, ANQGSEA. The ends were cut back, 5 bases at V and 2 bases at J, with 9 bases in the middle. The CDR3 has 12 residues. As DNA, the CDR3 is TGCAGCGTTCACACATCAAACACTGAAGCTTTCTTT. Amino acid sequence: CSVHTSNTEAFF.

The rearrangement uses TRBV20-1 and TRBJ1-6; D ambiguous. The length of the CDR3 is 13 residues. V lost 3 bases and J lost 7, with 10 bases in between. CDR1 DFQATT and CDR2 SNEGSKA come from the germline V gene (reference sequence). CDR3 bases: TGCAGTGCTAGTTTGCAGAGGAATTCACCCCTCCACTTT. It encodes CSASLQRNSPLHF.

CDR3 sequence: CASRIPGLLTGELFF. The CDR3 DNA follows: TGTGCCAGCCGGATACCGGGACTTTTGACTGGGGAGCTGTTTTTT. This chain connects TRBV2 to TRBJ2-2, with a tentative D call TRBD2 (6 bases). Trimming took off 8 bases at V and 8 bases at J, with 21 bases between the two ends. The V gene's germline CDR1 is SNHLY and CDR2 FYNNEI. CDR3 length: 15 amino acids.

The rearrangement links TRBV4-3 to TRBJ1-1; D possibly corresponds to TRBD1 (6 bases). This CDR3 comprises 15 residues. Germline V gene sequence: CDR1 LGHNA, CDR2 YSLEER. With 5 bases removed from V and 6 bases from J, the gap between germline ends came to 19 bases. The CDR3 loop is CASSGLERTASEAFF. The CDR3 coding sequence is TGCGCCAGCAGCGGATTGGAGAGGACAGCTTCTGAAGCTTTCTTT.

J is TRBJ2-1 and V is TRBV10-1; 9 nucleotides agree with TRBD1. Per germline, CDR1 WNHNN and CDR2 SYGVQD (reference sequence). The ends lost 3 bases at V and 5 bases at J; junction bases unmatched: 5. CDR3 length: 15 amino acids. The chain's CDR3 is CASSEGQGSNNEQFF. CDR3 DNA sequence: TGCGCCAGCAGTGAAGGACAGGGGAGCAACAATGAGCAGTTCTTC.

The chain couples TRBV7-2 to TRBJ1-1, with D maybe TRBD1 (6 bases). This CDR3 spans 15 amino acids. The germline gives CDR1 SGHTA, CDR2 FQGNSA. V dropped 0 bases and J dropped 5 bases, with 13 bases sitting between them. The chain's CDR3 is CASSLAGGAMTEAFF. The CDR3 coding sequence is TGTGCCAGCAGCTTAGCCGGGGGGGCTATGACTGAAGCTTTCTTT.

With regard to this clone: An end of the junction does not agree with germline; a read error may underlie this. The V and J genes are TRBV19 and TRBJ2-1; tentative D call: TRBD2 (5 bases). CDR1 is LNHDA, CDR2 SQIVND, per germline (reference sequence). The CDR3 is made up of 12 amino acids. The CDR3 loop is CASSIGAYGGVF. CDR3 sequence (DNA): TGTGCCAGTAGTATAGGGGCCTATGGAGGCGTCTTC.

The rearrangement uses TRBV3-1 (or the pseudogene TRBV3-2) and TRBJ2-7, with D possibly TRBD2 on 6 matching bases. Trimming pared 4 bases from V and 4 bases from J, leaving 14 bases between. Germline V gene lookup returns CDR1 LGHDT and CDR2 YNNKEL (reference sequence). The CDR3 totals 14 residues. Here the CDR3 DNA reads TGTGCCAGCAGCCGCCGGGACCTAGCGTACGAGCAGTACTTC. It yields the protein CASSRRDLAYEQYF.

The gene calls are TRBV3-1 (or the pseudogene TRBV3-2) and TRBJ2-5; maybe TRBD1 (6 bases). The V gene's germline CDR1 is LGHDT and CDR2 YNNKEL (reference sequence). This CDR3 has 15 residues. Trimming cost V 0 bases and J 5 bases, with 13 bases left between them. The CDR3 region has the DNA TGTGCCAGCAGCCAAGAGTCAGGGGCAAGGGAGACCCAGTACTTC. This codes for CASSQESGARETQYF.

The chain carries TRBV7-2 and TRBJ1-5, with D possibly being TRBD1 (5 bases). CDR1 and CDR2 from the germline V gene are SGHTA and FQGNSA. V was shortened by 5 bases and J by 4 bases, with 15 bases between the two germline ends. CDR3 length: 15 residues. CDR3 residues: CASSQGPFGNQPQHF. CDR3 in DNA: TGTGCCAGCAGCCAGGGCCCTTTCGGAAATCAGCCCCAGCATTTT.

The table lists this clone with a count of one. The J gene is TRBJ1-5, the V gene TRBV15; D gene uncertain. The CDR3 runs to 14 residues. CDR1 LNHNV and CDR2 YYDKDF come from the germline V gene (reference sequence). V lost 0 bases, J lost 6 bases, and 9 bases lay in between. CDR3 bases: TGTGCCACCAGCAGAGATCCCCAATTTCAGCCCCAGCATTTT. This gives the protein CATSRDPQFQPQHF.